This T cell receptor (beta chain) was observed in a study of shared clonotypes between healthy human individuals. Study information: Donors consisted of two women and three men between 18 and 49. Findings and caveats of the study: When naive CD4 clonotypes were compared across a few donors, 4% to 6.5% were shared.

Of note for this clone: Antigen: not known.

Sorted-subset replicate PCRs used about 200 ng DNA, approximately 33,000 T cell genomes. TCRdb keeps only in-frame clones here, not all; method: immunoSEQ multiplex PCR. The sample holds around 2.1 million clones, 95% seen once. The specimen was naive CD4+ T cells sorted from blood. Subset specified: CD45RA+ positively selected. The clonotype was recovered from a man aged 18 to 29 in good health.

The DNA for the CDR3 is TGTGCCAGCAGCGCGGGACTAGCGGGAGTTACGCAGTATTTT. Its protein is CASSAGLAGVTQYF. J is TRBJ2-3 and V is TRBV6-6; 14 nucleotides line up with TRBD2. The CDR3 extends over 14 amino acids. Trimming cost V 6 bases and J 8 bases; bases outside gene matches: 4. Germline V gene sequence: CDR1 MNHNY, CDR2 SVGAGI (reference sequence).